The 12 T cell receptor beta chains below come from one sample, sequenced in a study of STAT5B mutations in CD4+ large granular lymphocyte leukemia. Generated by immunoSEQ multiplex PCR, the TCRdb table keeps only in-frame clones and is missing some. The sample lists roughly 34,000 clones; roughly 79% were seen once. Sequencing used CD4+ T cells from blood buffy coats. Receptor source: a human donor in good health.

In its sample, this clone was seen a few times. V is TRBV2 and J is TRBJ1-1; D possibly corresponds to TRBD1 (6 bases). The V gene lost 6 bases and the J gene lost 1 base, with 9 bases spanning the gap. The CDR3 length is 13 residues. From germline, CDR1 is SNHLY and CDR2 FYNNEI. The CDR3 sequence: CASRTGENTEAFF. For the CDR3, the DNA is TGTGCCAGCAGGACAGGCGAGAACACTGAAGCTTTCTTT.

This clone has only one observation. CDR3 sequence: CASSQTQGSSGNTIYF. The CDR3 DNA follows: TGCGCCAGCAGCCAGACACAGGGGAGCTCTGGAAACACCATATATTTT. The V call is TRBV4-3, the J call TRBJ1-3; 7 positions agree with TRBD1. CDR3 size: 16 residues. The V segment lost 3 bases and the J segment 0 bases; nucleotides outside the gene matches: 5. Germline V gene sequence: CDR1 LGHNA, CDR2 YSLEER.

The chain is built from TRBV11-2 and TRBJ2-1, with TRBD1 matching 8 bases. CDR3 size: 15 residues. Germline-derived CDR1 and CDR2 are SGHAT and FQNNGV. Trimming at V came to 3 bases and at J to 9 bases, leaving 10 bases not matched to a gene. Here the CDR3 DNA reads TGTGCCAGCAGCTTTCCAACAGGGGGACACAGTGAGCAGTTCTTC. Its protein product is CASSFPTGGHSEQFF. Based on the CDR3 plus reference TRBV11-2 and TRBJ2-1, the full variable domain is EAGVAQSPRYKIIEKRQSVAFWCNPISGHATLYWYQQILGQGPKLLIQFQNNGVVDDSQLPKDRFSAERLKGVDSTLKIQPAKLEDSAVYLCASSFPTGGHSEQFFGPGTRLTVL.

This clone was detected once. V usage is TRBV5-1 and J usage is TRBJ1-2, with D tentatively TRBD1 (5 bases). CDR1 is SGHRS and CDR2 is YFSETQ in the germline V gene. The ends were cut back, 4 bases at V and 6 bases at J, with 22 bases in the middle. The CDR3 sequence is 16 residues long. CDR3 DNA sequence: TGCGCCAGCAGCCCCACGCCAGCTCAGGGTGACCATGGCTACACCTTC. Its translation: CASSPTPAQGDHGYTF. The variable domain in full, completed from reference TRBV5-1 and TRBJ1-2, reads KAGVTQTPRYLIKTRGQQVTLSCSPISGHRSVSWYQQTPGQGLQFLFEYFSETQRNKGNFPGRFSGRQFSNSRSEMNVSTLELGDSALYLCASSPTPAQGDHGYTFGSGTRLTVV.

The CDR3 region is CASGLVLVRASTEQYF. In nucleotides, the CDR3 is TGTGCTAGTGGTTTGGTACTAGTCAGGGCCTCGACCGAGCAGTACTTC. This chain joins TRBV12-5 and TRBJ2-7; D tentatively reads TRBD1 or TRBD2 (5 bases each). The V gene's germline CDR1 is LGHNT and CDR2 FRNRAP. V lost 0 bases and J lost 6, with 18 bases in between. There are 16 residues in the CDR3.

This chain joins TRBV2 and TRBJ2-2; D call uncertain. V dropped 2 bases and J dropped 4 bases, with 8 bases sitting between them. There are 14 residues in the CDR3. CDR1 and CDR2 from the germline V gene are SNHLY and FYNNEI. CDR3 sequence reads: CASSELHRTGELFF. CDR3 in DNA: TGTGCCAGCAGTGAATTACACCGCACCGGGGAGCTGTTTTTT.

The CDR3 DNA reads TGTGCCAGCAGCTTAGCCCAGGGAACAGGGGGGGAGACCCAGTACTTC. Its translation is CASSLAQGTGGETQYF. The V gene is TRBV7-9, the J gene TRBJ2-5; 8 bases are a match to TRBD1. The junction had 8 bases not matched to a gene; V was cut back by 0 bases and J by 5 bases. Germline V lookup: CDR1 SEHNR, CDR2 FQNEAQ (reference sequence). This CDR3 contains 16 residues.

The V call is TRBV10-2, the J call TRBJ2-7; 12 nucleotides match TRBD2. Unmatched junction bases numbered 7, after V lost 1 base and J lost 0 bases. The germline V gene has CDR1 WSHSY and CDR2 SAAADI. The CDR3 length is 18 residues. The CDR3 loop reads CASSEWGTSGLSSYEQYF. DNA for the CDR3: TGCGCCAGCAGTGAGTGGGGGACTAGCGGGCTGTCCTCCTACGAGCAGTACTTC.

V and J are TRBV4-1 and TRBJ2-3; D possibly corresponds to TRBD2 (5 bases). Germline CDR1 and CDR2: MGHRA and YSYEKL. Deletions cut 3 bases from V and 2 bases from J, with 21 bases between. CDR3 length: 18 amino acids. CDR3 DNA: TGCGCCAGCAGCCATCCCCGGCGCGGGTGGAGTTCCACAGATACGCAGTATTTT. The encoded protein is CASSHPRRGWSSTDTQYF.

This sequence joins TRBV6-5 and TRBJ2-7; 8 bases agree with TRBD2. The junction had 5 bases not matched to a gene; V was cut back by 10 bases and J by 0 bases. CDR1 and CDR2 from the germline V gene are MNHEY and SVGAGI. The CDR3 is 13 residues long. The chain's CDR3 is CAIRSGSSYEQYF. The CDR3 DNA reads TGTGCCATCCGAAGCGGGAGCTCCTACGAGCAGTACTTC.

The V call is TRBV19, the J call TRBJ1-5; D is ambiguous. Between the trimmed V and J ends, which lost 2 bases and 4 bases, there was a span of 3 bases. Germline V gene data show CDR1 as LNHDA and CDR2 as SQIVND (reference sequence). The CDR3 has 12 residues. CDR3 sequence: CASSILNQPQHF. Here the CDR3 DNA reads TGTGCCAGTAGTATACTTAATCAGCCCCAGCATTTT.

This chain connects TRBV11-2 to TRBJ2-6; maybe TRBD2 (6 bases). The length of the CDR3 is 16 residues. Germline V gene lookup returns CDR1 SGHAT and CDR2 FQNNGV. Trimming shortened V by 4 bases and J by 0 bases, and 10 bases separated the two germline ends. CDR3 region: CASSSLRGSGANVLTF. The CDR3 DNA reads as TGTGCCAGCAGCTCCCTGCGGGGCTCTGGGGCCAACGTCCTGACTTTC. The full variable domain, rest sourced from reference TRBV11-2 and TRBJ2-6, is EAGVAQSPRYKIIEKRQSVAFWCNPISGHATLYWYQQILGQGPKLLIQFQNNGVVDDSQLPKDRFSAERLKGVDSTLKIQPAKLEDSAVYLCASSSLRGSGANVLTFGAGSRLTVL.